Below, 13 T cell receptor beta chains from the same sample are listed, as sequenced in a study of T cells after posttransplantation cyclophosphamide. TCRdb's copy holds only in-frame clones and misses some; the assay was immunoSEQ multiplex PCR. The profile shows thousands of clones, 60% to 85% of them singletons. Sequenced material: memory CD4+ T cells sorted from blood. The receptors shown here come from a woman aged 45-60 years in good health and a related stem cell transplant donor.

This chain connects TRBV7-9 to TRBJ2-3, with 11 bases aligning to TRBD1. The CDR3 totals 16 residues. Germline V lookup: CDR1 SEHNR, CDR2 FQNEAQ (reference sequence). V shed 5 bases, J shed 4 bases, and the junction held 8 bases outside the gene matches. Here the CDR3 reads CASSPRDRGKADTQYF. The DNA of the CDR3 is TGTGCCAGCAGCCCGAGGGACAGGGGGAAGGCAGATACGCAGTATTTT.

J is TRBJ2-7 and V is TRBV27, with 10 nucleotides matching TRBD1. Unmatched junction bases numbered 7, after V lost 5 bases and J lost 3 bases. The CDR3 is 15 amino acids. The germline V gene has CDR1 MNHEY and CDR2 SMNVEV (reference sequence). The CDR3 DNA reads as TGTGCCAGCAGTAGGACAGGGGGAGGTGGCTACGAGCAGTACTTC. Protein product: CASSRTGGGGYEQYF.

The gene calls are TRBV10-2 and TRBJ2-4; D not resolved. From germline, CDR1 is WSHSY and CDR2 SAAADI. The CDR3 spans 15 residues. The V and J ends lost 4 bases and 0 bases respectively, with 10 bases between them. The CDR3 DNA reads as TGCGCCAGCAGTGGTAGACTGTTAGCCAAAAACATTCAGTACTTC. This codes for CASSGRLLAKNIQYF.

This clone showed up just a few times. This chain uses TRBV2 with TRBJ2-5; tentative D call: TRBD1 (5 bases). The CDR3 contains 16 residues. The V and J ends lost 3 bases and 2 bases respectively, with 16 bases between them. CDR1 is SNHLY and CDR2 is FYNNEI in the germline V gene. The CDR3 sequence is CASSDGWAGRQETQYF. CDR3 sequence (DNA): TGTGCCAGCAGTGATGGGTGGGCAGGGCGGCAAGAGACCCAGTACTTC. The variable domain in full, with the rest retrieved from reference TRBV2 and TRBJ2-5, is EPEVTQTPSHQVTQMGQEVILRCVPISNHLYFYWYRQILGQKVEFLVSFYNNEISEKSEIFDDQFSVERPDGSNFTLKIRSTKLEDSAMYFCASSDGWAGRQETQYFGPGTRLLVL.

The V and J genes are TRBV11-3 and TRBJ2-7, with 8 bases aligning to TRBD2. J gave up 6 bases and V 4 bases, and 5 bases lay outside the gene matches. The CDR3 contains 13 residues. Per germline, CDR1 SGHNT and CDR2 YENEEA. The CDR3 here is CASSSRTSREQYF. The DNA of the CDR3 is TGTGCCAGCAGCTCTAGGACTAGCCGCGAGCAGTACTTC.

V gene TRBV5-4 combines with J gene TRBJ2-2, with D unresolved. The CDR3 is 14 residues long. With 2 bases removed from V and 1 base from J, the gap between germline ends came to 6 bases. Germline V CDR1 and CDR2: SGHNT, YYREEE (reference sequence). For the CDR3, the DNA is TGTGCCAGCAGCTTCGGTAGGAACACCGGGGAGCTGTTTTTT. It codes for CASSFGRNTGELFF.

The rearrangement uses TRBV10-3 and TRBJ2-7; TRBD1 matches 7 bases. V trimming: 6 bases; J trimming: 5 bases; junction bases outside the gene matches: 4. CDR3 length: 12 amino acids. CDR1 ENHRY and CDR2 SYGVKD come from the germline V gene. Here the CDR3 reads CAISGDSDEQYF. The DNA for the CDR3 is TGTGCCATCAGCGGGGACAGCGACGAGCAGTACTTC.

This chain uses TRBV19 with TRBJ2-3, with D perhaps matching TRBD2 (6 bases). The CDR3 contains 14 residues. V was clipped by 5 bases and J by 5 bases, with 14 bases between them. Looked up from germline, CDR1 is LNHDA and CDR2 is SQIVND (reference sequence). The CDR3 sequence is CASSVRRGGDTQYF. The CDR3 region has the DNA TGTGCCAGTAGTGTCAGGAGGGGTGGAGATACGCAGTATTTT.

The chain recombines TRBV7-2 with TRBJ1-5; tentative D call: TRBD1 (6 bases). From germline, CDR1 is SGHTA and CDR2 FQGNSA. Trimming took 1 base from V and 2 from J, leaving 9 bases between them. The CDR3 length is 15 residues. The CDR3 sequence is CASSLESGGNQPQHF. The CDR3 coding sequence is TGTGCCAGCAGCTTAGAGTCAGGGGGCAATCAGCCCCAGCATTTT. Full variable domain (outside the CDR3, taken from reference TRBV7-2 and TRBJ1-5): GAGVSQSPSNKVTEKGKDVELRCDPISGHTALYWYRQSLGQGLEFLIYFQGNSAPDKSGLPSDRFSAERTGGSVSTLTIQRTQQEDSAVYLCASSLESGGNQPQHFGDGTRLSIL.

This clone was counted between two and nine times. The genes are TRBV19 and TRBJ2-7; the match to TRBD2 covers 9 bases. The CDR3 is 12 amino acids. Germline V gene sequence: CDR1 LNHDA, CDR2 SQIVND (reference sequence). V gave up 10 bases and J gave up 5 bases; unmatched junction bases: 6. The CDR3 region has the DNA TGTGCCACCTCAAGCGGGGGGAACGAGCAGTACTTC. Translation: CATSSGGNEQYF.

This CDR3 reads CASSLGSSIVGTGELFF. The CDR3 DNA is TGTGCCAGCAGCTTAGGGTCTAGCATCGTCGGCACCGGGGAGCTGTTTTTT. The chain joins TRBV11-2 to TRBJ2-2, with D maybe TRBD2 (5 bases). CDR1 and CDR2 from the germline V gene are SGHAT and FQNNGV. This CDR3 spans 17 amino acids. V was trimmed by 1 base and J by 4 bases, leaving 16 bases between them.

This clone has just one count. The V gene is TRBV28, the J gene TRBJ1-1; the D gene is possibly TRBD1 (5 bases). The ends were cut back, 3 bases at V and 1 base at J, with 6 bases in the middle. This CDR3 has 13 residues. The V gene's germline CDR1 is MDHEN and CDR2 SYDVKM. In nucleotides, the CDR3 is TGTGCCAGCAGTTTCGGGGGGAACACTGAAGCTTTCTTT. This codes for CASSFGGNTEAFF. Looking up the rest from reference TRBV28 and TRBJ1-1 gives the full variable domain: DVKVTQSSRYLVKRTGEKVFLECVQDMDHENMFWYRQDPGLGLRLIYFSYDVKMKEKGDIPEGYSVSREKKERFSLILESASTNQTSMYLCASSFGGNTEAFFGQGTRLTVV.

V gene TRBV7-2 combines with J gene TRBJ2-3; 7 bases line up with TRBD2. The germline V gene encodes CDR1 SGHTA and CDR2 FQGNSA. The CDR3 is 16 amino acids. The J segment lost 2 bases and the V segment lost 3 bases, leaving 8 bases of the junction unmatched. This CDR3 reads CASSLGAGQDTDTQYF. As DNA, the CDR3 is TGTGCCAGCAGCTTGGGAGCGGGGCAGGACACAGATACGCAGTATTTT.